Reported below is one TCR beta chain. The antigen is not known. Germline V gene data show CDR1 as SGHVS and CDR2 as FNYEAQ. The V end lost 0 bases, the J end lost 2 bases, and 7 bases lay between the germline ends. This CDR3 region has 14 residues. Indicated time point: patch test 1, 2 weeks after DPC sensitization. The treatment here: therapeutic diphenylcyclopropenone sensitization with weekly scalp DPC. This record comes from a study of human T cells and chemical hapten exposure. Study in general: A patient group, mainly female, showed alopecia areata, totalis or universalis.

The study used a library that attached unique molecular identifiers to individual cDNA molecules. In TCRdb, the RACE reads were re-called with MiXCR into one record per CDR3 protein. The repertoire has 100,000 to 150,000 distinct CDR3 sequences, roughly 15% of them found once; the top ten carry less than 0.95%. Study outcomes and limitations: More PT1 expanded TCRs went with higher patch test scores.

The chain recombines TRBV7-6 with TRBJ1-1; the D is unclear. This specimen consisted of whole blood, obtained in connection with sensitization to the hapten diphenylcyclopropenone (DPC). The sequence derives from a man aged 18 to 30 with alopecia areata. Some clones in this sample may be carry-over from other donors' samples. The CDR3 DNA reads TGTGCCAGCAGCTTAGCGCCAGGAAACACTGAAGCTTTCTTT. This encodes CASSLAPGNTEAFF.